Below, 5 T cell receptor beta chains from the same sample are listed, as sequenced in a study of T-cell reconstitution after alpha-beta-depleted transplantation in children. For TCRbeta, the library was prepared with unique molecular identifiers. TCRdb reprocessed the PCR reads via MiXCR and lists one record per CDR3 protein. The sample records about 270,000 distinct CDR3 sequences, more than 9% being singletons. Source: PBMCs from the stem cell graft donor, taken from the stem cell graft. These receptors were collected from a human donor who donated a stem cell graft to a child with SCID.

This clonotype was picked up a small number of times. The chain employs TRBV20-1 and TRBJ1-3; 7 nucleotides line up with TRBD1. The CDR3 totals 15 residues. V lost 3 bases, J lost 0 bases, and 5 bases stayed unmatched. Germline V CDR1 and CDR2: DFQATT, SNEGSKA (reference sequence). In DNA form, the CDR3 reads TGCAGTGCTAGCCCGGACAGGAGCTCTGGAAACACCATATATTTT. Its protein product is CSASPDRSSGNTIYF.

This clonotype was picked up a small number of times. This chain uses TRBV14 with TRBJ2-7, with 9 positions matching TRBD1. CDR1 SGHDN and CDR2 FVKESK come from the germline V gene. Trimming at V came to 4 bases and at J to 6 bases, leaving 10 bases not matched to a gene. The CDR3 has 15 amino acids. The CDR3 DNA reads as TGTGCCAGCAGCCCCCGTCCCGGGACAGGGTCCGAGCAGTACTTC. It is translated as CASSPRPGTGSEQYF.

V and J are TRBV6-5 and TRBJ2-1, with D possibly being TRBD1 (5 bases). The CDR3 runs to 13 residues. Per the germline V gene, CDR1 is MNHEY and CDR2 is SVGAGI. V gave up 2 bases and J gave up 5 bases, with 7 bases separating them. The CDR3 here is CASSYGANNEQFF. CDR3 in DNA: TGTGCCAGCAGTTACGGGGCAAACAATGAGCAGTTCTTC.

The sample holds a few counts of this clonotype. This chain uses TRBV20-1 with TRBJ1-2; tentative D call: TRBD1 (5 bases). This CDR3 spans 16 amino acids. V lost 0 bases and J 5 bases, leaving 19 bases between the germline ends. Germline loops: CDR1 DFQATT, CDR2 SNEGSKA (reference sequence). The CDR3 loop reads CSARDQGQGGGYGYTF. The CDR3 nucleotides are TGCAGTGCTAGAGATCAGGGCCAGGGAGGAGGGTATGGCTACACCTTC.

In this sample, this clonotype turned up many times. The V call is TRBV20-1, the J call TRBJ2-1, with 12 bases matching TRBD2. The CDR3 totals 14 residues. The trim removed 5 bases at V and 8 bases at J, leaving 7 bases unmatched. The germline V gene encodes CDR1 DFQATT and CDR2 SNEGSKA (reference sequence). CDR3 in DNA: TGCAGTGCTCCATTGCTAGCGGGGGGGCATGAGCAGTTCTTC. This sequence encodes CSAPLLAGGHEQFF.